These 20 T cell receptor beta chains were sequenced from one sample in a study of technical replicates of blood from a handful of donors. Sequenced by immunoSEQ multiplex PCR; TCRdb stores in-frame clones only, minus some. The table shows around 80,000 clones, with approximately 96% occurring only once. Sequencing input: T cells isolated from PBMCs. The receptors here all came from a human donor in good health.

This clone appeared a single time. The V and J genes are TRBV15 and TRBJ2-1, with 10 nucleotides matching TRBD2. The CDR3 loop spans 18 amino acids. Germline V gene data show CDR1 as LNHNV and CDR2 as YYDKDF (reference sequence). The V segment lost 0 bases and the J segment 6 bases; nucleotides outside the gene matches: 11. The CDR3 region is CATSRDLAKREGVNEQFF. CDR3 DNA sequence: TGTGCCACCAGCAGAGATCTGGCCAAGCGGGAGGGCGTCAATGAGCAGTTCTTC.

This rearrangement joins TRBV28 to TRBJ1-1, with unresolved D. This CDR3 has 15 residues. Trimming shortened V by 7 bases and J by 0 bases, and 15 bases separated the two germline ends. Germline V gene sequence: CDR1 MDHEN, CDR2 SYDVKM. The CDR3 region has the DNA TGTGCCAGCACGATTCCGCCCGGGATGAACACTGAAGCTTTCTTT. Encoded protein: CASTIPPGMNTEAFF.

V gene TRBV29-1 combines with J gene TRBJ2-1; D is perhaps TRBD2 (6 bases). Deletions cut 6 bases from V and 7 bases from J, with 13 bases between. The germline V gene encodes CDR1 SQVTM and CDR2 ANQGSEA. The CDR3 loop spans 12 amino acids. CDR3 in amino acids: CSVVKRGNEQFF. The CDR3 bases are TGCAGCGTAGTTAAACGGGGGAATGAGCAGTTCTTC.

The chain uses TRBV4-1 and TRBJ2-2; D might be TRBD1 (5 bases). Germline CDR1 MGHRA, CDR2 YSYEKL. The V gene lost 7 bases and the J gene lost 1 base, with 10 bases spanning the gap. The CDR3 extends over 14 amino acids. The CDR3 region has the DNA TGCGCCAGCATGACAGTCAGGAACACCGGGGAGCTGTTTTTT. It specifies CASMTVRNTGELFF.

On this clone: At one of its ends the junction is not consistent with the germline gene, which may arise from a read error. The rearrangement joins TRBV29-1 to TRBJ2-7; D may match TRBD1 or TRBD2 (5 bases each). The CDR3 consists of 12 residues. CDR1 is SQVTM and CDR2 is ANQGSEA in the germline V gene. The CDR3 sequence is CSVEDRGYEQYF. The CDR3 DNA follows: TGCAGCGTGGAAGACAGAGGGTACGAGCAGTACTTC.

As concerns this clone: Because the CDR3 is missing its conserved closing phenylalanine or tryptophan, this is likely a read error. It is unclear where the CDR3 begins or ends on the DNA, so no DNA is shown, and the CDR3 is as TCRdb lists it. The V gene is TRBV4-1, the J gene TRBJ1-1; the table calls TRBD1, which could not be checked here. CDR1 and CDR2 (germline): MGHRA, YSYEKL. The CDR3 region is 13 residues in length, termini included. Here the CDR3 reads CASSRVPGGPMTG.

The chain has TRBV4-1 and TRBJ1-1, with 7 positions matching TRBD1. The CDR3 is made up of 14 amino acids. The germline V gene encodes CDR1 MGHRA and CDR2 YSYEKL. V shed 4 bases, J shed 8 bases, and the junction held 10 bases outside the gene matches. The DNA of the CDR3 is TGCGCCAGCAGCCGACAGACAGGGTTGATGGAAGCTTTCTTT. It encodes CASSRQTGLMEAFF.

For the CDR3, the DNA is TGTGCCAGCAGGACCGCTGGACAGAAGAACACTGAAGCTTTCTTT. Its protein product is CASRTAGQKNTEAFF. V is TRBV28 and J is TRBJ1-1; TRBD1 might be the D (6 bases). This CDR3 has 15 amino acids. Trimming took off 6 bases at V and 1 base at J, with 15 bases between the two ends. From germline, CDR1 is MDHEN and CDR2 SYDVKM.

The V gene is TRBV25-1, the J gene TRBJ2-3, with TRBD1 identical over 7 bases. With 6 bases clipped from V and 6 bases from J, the junction kept 9 bases outside the gene matches. Germline CDR1 is MGHDK and CDR2 is SYGVNS. The CDR3 contains 14 residues. The DNA for the CDR3 is TGTGCCAGCAGCGTGGGGCAGGGGGTCGATACGCAGTATTTT. Translated, it gives CASSVGQGVDTQYF.

The chain joins TRBV27 to TRBJ1-1; TRBD1 might be the D (5 bases). Trimming pared 1 base from V and 0 bases from J, leaving 15 bases between. Germline CDR1 MNHEY, CDR2 SMNVEV (reference sequence). The CDR3 loop spans 17 amino acids. CDR3 loop: CASSLLGQAFMNTEAFF. For the CDR3, the DNA is TGTGCCAGCAGTTTATTGGGGCAGGCCTTCATGAACACTGAAGCTTTCTTT.

V gene TRBV19 combines with J gene TRBJ1-1; D gene uncertain. Deletions cut 3 bases from V and 4 bases from J, with 18 bases between. This CDR3 has 16 amino acids. In germline, CDR1 is LNHDA, CDR2 SQIVND (reference sequence). In DNA, the CDR3 is TGTGCCAGTAGTATTAGAGGGATATATCGGGGCACTGAAGCTTTCTTT. Its translation is CASSIRGIYRGTEAFF.

The chain carries TRBV2 and TRBJ1-3; unclear D gene. CDR1 and CDR2 (germline): SNHLY, FYNNEI. This CDR3 is built from 14 residues. Trimming took off 4 bases at V and 0 bases at J, with 7 bases between the two ends. The CDR3 nucleotides are TGTGCCAGCAGTGCCCGGGACTCTGGAAACACCATATATTTT. This translates into CASSARDSGNTIYF. The full variable domain, completed using reference TRBV2 and TRBJ1-3, is EPEVTQTPSHQVTQMGQEVILRCVPISNHLYFYWYRQILGQKVEFLVSFYNNEISEKSEIFDDQFSVERPDGSNFTLKIRSTKLEDSAMYFCASSARDSGNTIYFGEGSWLTVV.

The chain uses TRBV6-5 and TRBJ2-2; TRBD1 might be the D (5 bases). This CDR3 contains 13 residues. V was trimmed by 3 bases and J by 10 bases, leaving 12 bases between them. Per germline, CDR1 MNHEY and CDR2 SVGAGI. The CDR3 loop reads CASSYLQGEELFF. The CDR3, as DNA: TGTGCCAGCAGTTATCTCCAGGGTGAGGAGCTGTTTTTT.

CDR3 amino acids: CSVDDIRGSGNTIYF. For the CDR3, the DNA is TGCAGCGTGGATGATATAAGGGGCTCTGGAAACACCATATATTTT. V gene TRBV29-1 combines with J gene TRBJ1-3, with D possibly TRBD1 on 5 matching bases. Germline CDR1 reads SQVTM; CDR2 reads ANQGSEA. V gave up 6 bases and J gave up 0 bases, with 15 bases separating them. The CDR3 runs to 15 residues.

The chain couples TRBV5-1 to TRBJ1-2; a possible D gene is TRBD1 (6 bases). This CDR3 region has 12 residues. V was clipped by 4 bases and J by 8 bases, with 12 bases between them. Looked up from germline, CDR1 is SGHRS and CDR2 is YFSETQ. The CDR3 bases are TGCGCCAGCAGCATGTCAGGGGAAGGCTACACCTTC. It translates to CASSMSGEGYTF.

J is TRBJ1-1 and V is TRBV27; a weak D match, TRBD1 (5 bases). Germline lookup yields CDR1 MNHEY and CDR2 SMNVEV (reference sequence). This CDR3 contains 14 residues. Trimming stripped 6 bases from V and 0 bases from J, with 11 bases between. This chain's CDR3 is CASSIDRLNTEAFF. The CDR3 DNA sequence: TGTGCCAGCAGCATAGACAGATTGAACACTGAAGCTTTCTTT.

The CDR3 DNA is TGTGCCAGCAGCTTCGGAGAAGTCGGCGGGGAGCTGTTTTTT. Amino acid sequence: CASSFGEVGGELFF. The chain employs TRBV11-1 and TRBJ2-2; the D is unclear. The CDR3 has 14 amino acids. Trimming took off 3 bases at V and 7 bases at J, with 12 bases between the two ends. CDR1 SGHAT and CDR2 FQDESV come from the germline V gene (reference sequence).

V is TRBV30 and J is TRBJ1-3; D is uncertain. V was pared by 1 base and J by 3 bases, with 7 bases between. The CDR3 is 13 amino acids. Germline V lookup: CDR1 GTSNPN, CDR2 SVGIG (reference sequence). The CDR3 spells CAWSGPVGNTIYF. The CDR3 DNA is TGTGCCTGGAGTGGCCCAGTTGGAAACACCATATATTTT.

This clone was seen more than once but under ten times. This chain connects TRBV7-8 to TRBJ2-5; no firm D call. The CDR3 is 14 amino acids. In germline, CDR1 is SGHVS, CDR2 FQNEAQ. V lost 3 bases and J 2 bases, leaving 10 bases between the germline ends. CDR3 nucleotides: TGTGCCAGCAGCTTTAGGCGGTCTCAAGAGACCCAGTACTTC. It yields the protein CASSFRRSQETQYF. Full variable domain (missing parts from reference TRBV7-8 and TRBJ2-5): GAGVSQSPRYKVAKRGQDVALRCDPISGHVSLFWYQQALGQGPEFLTYFQNEAQLDKSGLPSDRFFAERPEGSVSTLKIQRTQQEDSAVYLCASSFRRSQETQYFGPGTRLLVL.

This clone was counted a single time. The V and J genes are TRBV28 and TRBJ2-3, with D hard to call. Between the trimmed V and J ends, which lost 2 bases and 6 bases, there was a span of 15 bases. CDR1 and CDR2 from the germline V gene are MDHEN and SYDVKM. The CDR3 totals 15 residues. The CDR3 sequence is CASSLLEEGVDTQYF. In nucleotides, the CDR3 is TGTGCCAGCAGTTTACTAGAAGAAGGTGTTGATACGCAGTATTTT. Together with reference TRBV28 and TRBJ2-3, the CDR3 gives the full variable domain: DVKVTQSSRYLVKRTGEKVFLECVQDMDHENMFWYRQDPGLGLRLIYFSYDVKMKEKGDIPEGYSVSREKKERFSLILESASTNQTSMYLCASSLLEEGVDTQYFGPGTRLTVL.